The entry below describes one T cell receptor (beta chain). The CDR3 covers 16 residues. Trimming removed 4 bases from V and 0 bases from J; junction bases left unmatched: 5. CDR1 is MGHRA and CDR2 is YSYEKL in the germline V gene. This sample is part of a study of T cell changes during pregnancy in multiple sclerosis. Clones were read by immunoSEQ multiplex PCR, and TCRdb kept only the in-frame ones, dropping some. The table lists around 100,000 clones, about 94% of them singletons. The chain has TRBV4-1 and TRBJ1-4; 7 bases map to TRBD1. Sample: peripheral blood, taken before pregnancy. This TCR came from a female donor with multiple sclerosis, enrolled in a pregnancy study. The DNA for the CDR3 is TGCGCCAGCAGCCCGACAGGGAGTGCAACTAATGAAAAACTGTTTTTT. Translating it yields CASSPTGSATNEKLFF.